This TCR beta chain came from a study of T cell responses to AZD1222 COVID-19 vaccine. Clones were read by immunoSEQ multiplex PCR, and TCRdb kept only the in-frame ones, dropping some. The sample lists 70,000 to 75,000 clones, approximately 90% occurring once. The sample in question was peripheral blood, obtained 28 days after the second AZD1222 dose. This TCR derives from an adult who received the AZD1222 COVID-19 vaccine.

The CDR3 spells CATSRDQVVGNTIYF. Written as DNA, the CDR3 is TGTGCCACCAGCAGAGATCAGGTAGTGGGAAACACCATATATTTT. The chain links TRBV15 to TRBJ1-3; no definite D call. Germline V gene sequence: CDR1 LNHNV, CDR2 YYDKDF (reference sequence). V was shortened by 0 bases and J by 4 bases, with 10 bases between the two germline ends. This CDR3 contains 15 residues. The whole variable domain, filled in from reference TRBV15 and TRBJ1-3, reads DAMVIQNPRYQVTQFGKPVTLSCSQTLNHNVMYWYQQKSSQAPKLLFHYYDKDFNNEADTPDNFQSRRPNTSFCFLDIRSPGLGDTAMYLCATSRDQVVGNTIYFGEGSWLTVV.